Described below is a single TCR beta chain sequence and its context. Its specificity is unknown. V lost 0 bases and J lost 0; bases outside the gene matches: 10. Germline CDR1 reads SGDLS; CDR2 reads YYNGEE. CDR3 size: 18 residues. This sample was taken from a study of shared clonotypes between healthy human individuals. Study findings and constraints: Rarefaction gave evidence that sorted-subset sequencing remained incomplete despite large depth. Sharing across a handful of donors was seen in 5% to 5.5% of naive CD4 clonotypes.

The table came from immunoSEQ multiplex PCR; TCRdb's copy has only in-frame clones and leaves some out. The sample consists of some 1.5 million clones, nearly 99% of them appearing once. Donors comprised only Caucasian adults living in Nashville, Tennessee. The chain carries TRBV9 and TRBJ2-3; TRBD2 matches at 7 bases. The sequence came from a man under 40 in good health. Specimen: naive CD4+ T cells sorted from blood. Specified subset: CD45RA+ positively selected. The DNA of the CDR3 is TGTGCCAGCAGCGTAGTTAGCGGGCAAACACTAAGCACAGATACGCAGTATTTT. Translating it yields CASSVVSGQTLSTDTQYF.